This T cell receptor (beta chain) was sequenced in a study of early T cells in non-severe SARS-CoV-2 infection. TCRdb fed the 5' RACE reads into MiXCR, producing one record per CDR3 protein. The sample has roughly 60,000 distinct CDR3 sequences, 5% to 7.5% seen once. In this sample, this clonotype turned up many times. The CDR3 spans 12 residues. The V gene lost 5 bases and the J gene lost 7 bases, with 8 bases spanning the gap. Germline lookup yields CDR1 SEHNR and CDR2 FQNEAQ (reference sequence). This receptor was identified in an adult who was a healthcare worker with PCR-confirmed SARS-CoV-2 infection or an uninfected control (not recorded which). The rearrangement joins TRBV7-9 to TRBJ1-4; D gene unclear. The sequenced sample was whole blood, obtained at baseline. The CDR3 protein is CASSRDVEKLFF. The CDR3 nucleotides are TGTGCCAGCAGCCGGGATGTTGAAAAACTGTTTTTT.